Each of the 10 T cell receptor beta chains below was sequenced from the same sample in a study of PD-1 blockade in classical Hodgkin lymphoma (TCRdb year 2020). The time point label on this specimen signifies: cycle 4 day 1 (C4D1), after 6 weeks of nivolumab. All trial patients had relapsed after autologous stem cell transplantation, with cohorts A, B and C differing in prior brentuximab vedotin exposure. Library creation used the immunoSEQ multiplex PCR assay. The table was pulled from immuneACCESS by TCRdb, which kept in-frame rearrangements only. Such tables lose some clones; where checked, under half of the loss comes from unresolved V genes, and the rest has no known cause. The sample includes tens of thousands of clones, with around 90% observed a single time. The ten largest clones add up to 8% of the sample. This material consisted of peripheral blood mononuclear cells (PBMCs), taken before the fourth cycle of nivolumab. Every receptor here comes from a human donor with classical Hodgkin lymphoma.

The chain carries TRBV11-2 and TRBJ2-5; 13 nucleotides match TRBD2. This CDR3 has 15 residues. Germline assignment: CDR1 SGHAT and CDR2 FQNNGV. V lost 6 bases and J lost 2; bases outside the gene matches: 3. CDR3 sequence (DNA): TGTGCCAGCAGGAGGACTAGCGGGGGTCAAGAGACCCAGTACTTC. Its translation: CASRRTSGGQETQYF.

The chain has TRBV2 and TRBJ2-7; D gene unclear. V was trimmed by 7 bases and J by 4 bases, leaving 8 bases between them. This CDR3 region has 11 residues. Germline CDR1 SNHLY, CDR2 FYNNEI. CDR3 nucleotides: TGTGCCAGCACCCAACTTTACGAGCAGTACTTC. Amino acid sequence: CASTQLYEQYF.

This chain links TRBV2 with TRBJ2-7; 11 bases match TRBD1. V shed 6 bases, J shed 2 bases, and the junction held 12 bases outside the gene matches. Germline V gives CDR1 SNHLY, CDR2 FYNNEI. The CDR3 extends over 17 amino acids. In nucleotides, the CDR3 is TGTGCCAGCAGCGCCTCTACGGACAGGGGGCGGCCCTACGAGCAGTACTTC. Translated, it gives CASSASTDRGRPYEQYF.

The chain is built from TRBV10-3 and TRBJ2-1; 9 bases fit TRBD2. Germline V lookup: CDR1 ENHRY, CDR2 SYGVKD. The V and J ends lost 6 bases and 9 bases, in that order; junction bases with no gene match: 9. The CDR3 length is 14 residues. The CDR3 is CAIRPGTSLGEQFF. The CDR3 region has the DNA TGTGCCATCAGGCCCGGGACTAGCCTCGGTGAGCAGTTCTTC.

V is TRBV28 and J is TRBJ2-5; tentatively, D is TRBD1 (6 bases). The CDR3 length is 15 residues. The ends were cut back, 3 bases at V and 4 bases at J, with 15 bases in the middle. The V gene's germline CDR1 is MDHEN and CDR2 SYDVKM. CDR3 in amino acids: CASSFFTGSVETQYF. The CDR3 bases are TGTGCCAGCAGTTTTTTCACAGGGAGTGTAGAGACCCAGTACTTC.

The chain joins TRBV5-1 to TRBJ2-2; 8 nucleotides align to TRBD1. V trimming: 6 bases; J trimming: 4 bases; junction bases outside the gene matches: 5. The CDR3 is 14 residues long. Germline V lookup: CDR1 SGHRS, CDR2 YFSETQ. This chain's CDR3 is CASNRDRTTGELFF. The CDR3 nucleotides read TGCGCCAGCAACCGGGACAGGACCACCGGGGAGCTGTTTTTT.

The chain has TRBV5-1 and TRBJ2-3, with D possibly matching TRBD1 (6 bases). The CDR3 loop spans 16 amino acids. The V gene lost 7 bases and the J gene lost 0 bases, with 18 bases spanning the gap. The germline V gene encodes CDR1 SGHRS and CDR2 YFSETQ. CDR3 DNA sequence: TGCGCCAGCGGTTTACAGGGTCCAGCTAGCACAGATACGCAGTATTTT. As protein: CASGLQGPASTDTQYF.

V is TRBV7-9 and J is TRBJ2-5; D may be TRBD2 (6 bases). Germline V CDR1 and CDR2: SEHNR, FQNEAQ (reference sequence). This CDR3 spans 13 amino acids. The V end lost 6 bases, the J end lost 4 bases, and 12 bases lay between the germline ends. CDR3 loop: CASSWGLGETQYF. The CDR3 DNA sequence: TGTGCCAGCAGTTGGGGACTCGGAGAGACCCAGTACTTC.

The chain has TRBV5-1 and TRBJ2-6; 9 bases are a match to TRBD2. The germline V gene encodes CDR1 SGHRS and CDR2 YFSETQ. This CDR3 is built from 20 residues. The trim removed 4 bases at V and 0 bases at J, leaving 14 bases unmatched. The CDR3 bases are TGCGCCAGCAGCCTGGCTCCGGGGCTAGCGGGGCCCTCTGGGGCCAACGTCCTGACTTTC. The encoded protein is CASSLAPGLAGPSGANVLTF.

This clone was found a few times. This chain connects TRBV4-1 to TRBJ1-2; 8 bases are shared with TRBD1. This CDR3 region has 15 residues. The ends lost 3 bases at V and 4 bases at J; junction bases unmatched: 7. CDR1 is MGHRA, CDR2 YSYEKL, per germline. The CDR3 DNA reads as TGCGCCAGCAGCCAGGGACGGGACAGGCTCTATGGCTACACCTTC. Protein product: CASSQGRDRLYGYTF.